The 29 T cell receptor beta chains given below trace back to one sample, sequenced in a study of cytomegalovirus exposure and HLA in healthy donors. In the PCR, 60 Vbeta and 13 Jbeta primers were used. Method: immunoSEQ multiplex PCR; TCRdb's copy keeps in-frame clones and lacks some. The sample lists over 150,000 clones, approximately 80% occurring once. The source material was PBMCs. The source is a male donor in good health and CMV-seropositive.

Only a few counts were recorded for this clone. The chain has TRBV6-6 and TRBJ1-5, with D maybe TRBD1 (5 bases). The CDR3 sequence is 15 residues long. Germline lookup yields CDR1 MNHNY and CDR2 SVGAGI (reference sequence). V shed 6 bases and J shed 3 bases, with 15 bases lying between them. CDR3 DNA sequence: TGTGCCAGCAGAGCCCAGGGTGTCCCCAATCAGCCCCAGCATTTT. Protein: CASRAQGVPNQPQHF.

The chain joins TRBV5-1 to TRBJ2-7, with 7 bases lining up with TRBD1. Per the germline V gene, CDR1 is SGHRS and CDR2 is YFSETQ. The J segment lost 1 base and the V segment lost 4 bases, leaving 8 bases of the junction unmatched. This CDR3 has 15 amino acids. The CDR3 DNA reads TGCGCCAGCAGCCTCCGGGACAGACCATCCTACGAGCAGTACTTC. Translation: CASSLRDRPSYEQYF.

The genes are TRBV12-5 and TRBJ2-7, with a possible D match to TRBD2 (5 bases). The CDR3 has 15 amino acids. The germline V gene has CDR1 LGHNT and CDR2 FRNRAP. V lost 2 bases and J 2 bases, leaving 13 bases between the germline ends. CDR3 sequence reads: CASGLTQDGAYEQYF. CDR3 DNA: TGTGCTAGTGGTTTGACCCAGGACGGGGCCTACGAGCAGTACTTC.

In this sample, this clone turned up a few times. The chain links TRBV5-1 to TRBJ2-6, with 9 positions matching TRBD1. Losses at the gene ends were 7 bases for V and 2 bases for J; bases not matched to a gene: 4. Germline V gives CDR1 SGHRS, CDR2 YFSETQ. The CDR3 consists of 15 residues. For the CDR3, the DNA is TGCGCCAGCGCGACAGGGGGACCTGGGGCCAACGTCCTGACTTTC. Amino acids: CASATGGPGANVLTF.

The rearrangement joins TRBV10-3 to TRBJ2-3; D remains unclear. V was cut by 3 bases and J by 4 bases, with 8 bases left in between. The germline CDR1 and CDR2 sequences are ENHRY and SYGVKD. There are 13 residues in the CDR3. The CDR3 DNA is TGTGCCATCAGTGAATTTATTCCAGATACGCAGTATTTT. Its translation is CAISEFIPDTQYF.

This chain links TRBV9 with TRBJ1-1; D remains ambiguous. The CDR3 length is 14 residues. CDR1 and CDR2 (germline): SGDLS, YYNGEE. Trimming removed 4 bases from V and 4 bases from J, with 14 bases in between. For the CDR3, the DNA is TGTGCCAGCAGCCCCAGTGACATATTCACTGAAGCTTTCTTT. It is translated as CASSPSDIFTEAFF.

This rearrangement joins TRBV2 to TRBJ2-3, with D possibly TRBD2 on 6 matching bases. Germline CDR1 and CDR2: SNHLY and FYNNEI. V shed 4 bases and J shed 7 bases, with 15 bases lying between them. CDR3 size: 14 residues. CDR3 sequence (DNA): TGTGCCAGCAGTGTGGGACGGACTACCTATACGCAGTATTTT. Its protein product is CASSVGRTTYTQYF.

The chain employs TRBV14 and TRBJ1-1, with TRBD1 as a possible D gene (6 bases). CDR1 is SGHDN, CDR2 FVKESK, per germline. V was pared by 0 bases and J by 1 base, with 15 bases between. The CDR3 loop spans 17 amino acids. DNA of the CDR3: TGTGCCAGCAGCCAAGATCATTGGGCCAGGGGGAACACTGAAGCTTTCTTT. It encodes CASSQDHWARGNTEAFF.

The chain uses TRBV27 and TRBJ2-3; possibly TRBD2 for D (5 bases). V lost 7 bases to trimming and J lost 6 bases, with 14 bases between them. In germline, CDR1 is MNHEY, CDR2 SMNVEV (reference sequence). The CDR3 is made up of 13 amino acids. DNA of the CDR3: TGTGCCAGCATCGACACATCGGGGGATACGCAGTATTTT. Amino acids: CASIDTSGDTQYF.

This clone has more than one count but fewer than ten. The chain employs TRBV6-5 and TRBJ1-1; TRBD1 agrees at 7 bases. V shed 5 bases and J 3 bases; nucleotides not matched to a gene: 9. Germline V gene data show CDR1 as MNHEY and CDR2 as SVGAGI. The CDR3 has 15 amino acids. The CDR3 DNA follows: TGTGCCAGCAGTAGACAGGGACCGAGGGACACTGAAGCTTTCTTT. Translating gives CASSRQGPRDTEAFF.

The chain combines TRBV2 with TRBJ2-1; 8 positions match TRBD1. The CDR3 runs to 13 residues. Germline values: CDR1 SNHLY, CDR2 FYNNEI. J gave up 6 bases and V 4 bases, and 2 bases lay outside the gene matches. CDR3 nucleotides: TGTGCCAGCAGTGGACAGGGGCTCAATGAGCAGTTCTTC. Translation: CASSGQGLNEQFF.

A note on this clone: This sample also contains other DNA sequences that code for the same CDR3. The chain links TRBV2 to TRBJ2-1; 14 bases agree with TRBD2. The V gene end was trimmed by 6 bases and the J gene end by 10 bases; junction bases not matched to a gene: 8. The CDR3 spans 15 residues. Germline loops: CDR1 SNHLY, CDR2 FYNNEI. Here the CDR3 DNA reads TGTGCCAGCAGCGTGACTAGCGGGGGGGCCGGGGAGCAGTTCTTC. It specifies CASSVTSGGAGEQFF.

This clone was detected only once. The J gene is TRBJ2-3, the V gene TRBV7-9; 12 nucleotides line up with TRBD1. Germline assignment: CDR1 SEHNR and CDR2 FQNEAQ (reference sequence). The CDR3 covers 16 residues. Losses at the gene ends were 5 bases for V and 4 bases for J; bases not matched to a gene: 7. Here the CDR3 reads CASSTWDRGLADTQYF. The CDR3 nucleotides are TGTGCCAGCAGCACGTGGGACAGGGGGCTGGCAGATACGCAGTATTTT.

CDR3 sequence (DNA): TGTGCCAGCAGCTTAGGTTTTTGGGGGGACACCGGGGAGCTGTTTTTT. The encoded protein is CASSLGFWGDTGELFF. The rearrangement links TRBV7-2 to TRBJ2-2; D perhaps matches TRBD2 (6 bases). From germline, CDR1 is SGHTA and CDR2 FQGNSA. Trimming pared 1 base from V and 3 bases from J, leaving 12 bases between. The CDR3 totals 16 residues.

This chain uses TRBV9 with TRBJ2-1; TRBD1 is a possible D gene (6 bases). CDR1 SGDLS and CDR2 YYNGEE come from the germline V gene. V lost 0 bases to trimming and J lost 3 bases, with 10 bases between them. CDR3 length: 15 amino acids. The CDR3 spells CASSVEGDVYNEQFF. CDR3 nucleotide sequence: TGTGCCAGCAGCGTAGAGGGGGACGTCTACAATGAGCAGTTCTTC.

J is TRBJ1-1 and V is TRBV19; unclear D gene. This CDR3 contains 11 residues. The V gene's germline CDR1 is LNHDA and CDR2 SQIVND (reference sequence). V was trimmed by 6 bases and J by 1 base, leaving 3 bases between them. The CDR3 DNA reads TGTGCCAGTAGCCAGAACACTGAAGCTTTCTTT. This translates into CASSQNTEAFF.

This clone was seen a handful of times. The V and J genes are TRBV9 and TRBJ2-1; 9 bases are shared with TRBD2. This CDR3 has 15 amino acids. Germline trimming cut 4 bases from V and 5 bases from J; bases unmatched to any gene: 7. In germline, CDR1 is SGDLS, CDR2 YYNGEE. The CDR3 DNA reads TGTGCCAGCAGCCGAAGCGGGGGGTTCAACAATGAGCAGTTCTTC. As protein: CASSRSGGFNNEQFF.

In its sample, this clone was seen a few times. This rearrangement joins TRBV5-1 to TRBJ2-5, with TRBD2 matching over 13 bases. This CDR3 has 16 amino acids. Losses at the gene ends were 4 bases for V and 1 base for J; bases not matched to a gene: 4. Per germline, CDR1 SGHRS and CDR2 YFSETQ. CDR3 DNA: TGCGCCAGCAGCGAAACTAGCGGGGGGGCCCAAGAGACCCAGTACTTC. Translating gives CASSETSGGAQETQYF.

The V and J genes are TRBV2 and TRBJ2-2; D possibly corresponds to TRBD2 (6 bases). This CDR3 has 15 amino acids. CDR1 is SNHLY and CDR2 is FYNNEI in the germline V gene. V gave up 4 bases and J gave up 3 bases, with 12 bases separating them. The CDR3 nucleotides read TGTGCCAGCAGTGTCCAGCGGGCGCACACCGGGGAGCTGTTTTTT. It is translated as CASSVQRAHTGELFF.

This clone appeared a single time. The gene calls are TRBV11-2 and TRBJ1-4, with D perhaps TRBD1 (5 bases). CDR1 is SGHAT, CDR2 FQNNGV, per germline. CDR3 length: 16 residues. Trimming took off 3 bases at V and 0 bases at J, with 11 bases between the two ends. CDR3 coding DNA: TGTGCCAGCAGCTTGTCCAGGGTGGCAACTAATGAAAAACTGTTTTTT. Translation gives CASSLSRVATNEKLFF. Drawing the rest from reference TRBV11-2 and TRBJ1-4, the complete variable domain is EAGVAQSPRYKIIEKRQSVAFWCNPISGHATLYWYQQILGQGPKLLIQFQNNGVVDDSQLPKDRFSAERLKGVDSTLKIQPAKLEDSAVYLCASSLSRVATNEKLFFGSGTQLSVL.

The V and J genes are TRBV27 and TRBJ1-5; the D gene is possibly TRBD1 (6 bases). This CDR3 is 14 amino acids long. V lost 5 bases and J 7 bases, leaving 15 bases between the germline ends. Germline CDR1 and CDR2: MNHEY and SMNVEV (reference sequence). The CDR3 here is CASSKTGFEQPQHF. The CDR3, as DNA: TGTGCCAGCAGTAAAACAGGGTTTGAACAGCCCCAGCATTTT.

The chain is built from TRBV5-4 and TRBJ1-3; the D is unclear. Trimming cost V 5 bases and J 1 base, with 7 bases left between them. Germline V gives CDR1 SGHNT, CDR2 YYREEE (reference sequence). This CDR3 is built from 13 residues. The CDR3: CASRAGSGNTIYF. The DNA of the CDR3 is TGTGCCAGCAGGGCGGGGTCTGGAAACACCATATATTTT.

V gene TRBV19 combines with J gene TRBJ1-6; 7 nucleotides agree with TRBD1. Trimming removed 2 bases from V and 7 bases from J; junction bases left unmatched: 2. The CDR3 spans 14 residues. Germline loops: CDR1 LNHDA, CDR2 SQIVND (reference sequence). The CDR3 DNA reads as TGTGCCAGTAGTATATCGACAGGGAATTCACCCCTCCACTTT. This encodes CASSISTGNSPLHF. The full variable domain, with the rest looked up from reference TRBV19 and TRBJ1-6, is DGGITQSPKYLFRKEGQNVTLSCEQNLNHDAMYWYRQDPGQGLRLIYYSQIVNDFQKGDIAEGYSVSREKKESFPLTVTSAQKNPTAFYLCASSISTGNSPLHFGNGTRLTVT.

The rearrangement links TRBV5-1 to TRBJ1-2, with 9 nucleotides matching TRBD1. The junction had 8 bases not matched to a gene; V was cut back by 0 bases and J by 8 bases. CDR3 length equals 15 residues. CDR1 and CDR2 (germline): SGHRS, YFSETQ. In nucleotides, the CDR3 is TGCGCCAGCAGCTTGGGAGTACAGGGGGCGGAAGGCTACACCTTC. Translating gives CASSLGVQGAEGYTF. Combining the CDR3 with reference TRBV5-1 and TRBJ1-2 gives the whole variable domain KAGVTQTPRYLIKTRGQQVTLSCSPISGHRSVSWYQQTPGQGLQFLFEYFSETQRNKGNFPGRFSGRQFSNSRSEMNVSTLELGDSALYLCASSLGVQGAEGYTFGSGTRLTVV.

This chain joins TRBV7-3 and TRBJ2-7; a weak D match, TRBD1 (5 bases). The CDR3 extends over 14 amino acids. Trimming removed 5 bases from V and 3 bases from J, with 14 bases in between. The germline CDR1 and CDR2 sequences are SGHTA and FQGTGA. CDR3 sequence: CASSHPGHDYEQYF. For the CDR3, the DNA is TGTGCCAGCAGCCATCCCGGACACGACTACGAGCAGTACTTC.

The J gene is TRBJ2-3, the V gene TRBV19, with TRBD2 matching 12 bases. V shed 1 base and J 4 bases; nucleotides not matched to a gene: 3. The length of the CDR3 is 16 residues. CDR1 LNHDA and CDR2 SQIVND come from the germline V gene (reference sequence). The CDR3 DNA is TGTGCCAGTAGTATAGGTCTAGCGGGGGGGGCAGATACGCAGTATTTT. Its translation: CASSIGLAGGADTQYF.

This clone was counted a single time. The V gene is TRBV6-5, the J gene TRBJ2-3; tentative D call: TRBD2 (6 bases). This CDR3 comprises 16 residues. Germline V gene data show CDR1 as MNHEY and CDR2 as SVGAGI. The V and J ends lost 0 bases and 2 bases respectively, with 12 bases between them. As DNA, the CDR3 is TGTGCCAGCAGTTACTCGATAGGGAGGACCACAGATACGCAGTATTTT. It encodes CASSYSIGRTTDTQYF.

The rearrangement uses TRBV29-1 and TRBJ2-7, with D perhaps matching TRBD2 (5 bases). CDR1 and CDR2 from the germline V gene are SQVTM and ANQGSEA. V was pared by 7 bases and J by 2 bases, with 9 bases between. This CDR3 spans 11 amino acids. The CDR3 nucleotides are TGCAGCGCGGAGGATGCCTACGAGCAGTACTTC. Protein sequence: CSAEDAYEQYF.

The V gene is TRBV27, the J gene TRBJ1-1; D might be TRBD1 (5 bases). Germline CDR1 is MNHEY and CDR2 is SMNVEV (reference sequence). This CDR3 is 17 amino acids long. With 4 bases removed from V and 6 bases from J, the gap between germline ends came to 24 bases. The CDR3 reads CASSSPITGGRKAEAFF. The DNA for the CDR3 is TGTGCCAGCAGTTCCCCGATTACAGGCGGTAGGAAGGCTGAAGCTTTCTTT.